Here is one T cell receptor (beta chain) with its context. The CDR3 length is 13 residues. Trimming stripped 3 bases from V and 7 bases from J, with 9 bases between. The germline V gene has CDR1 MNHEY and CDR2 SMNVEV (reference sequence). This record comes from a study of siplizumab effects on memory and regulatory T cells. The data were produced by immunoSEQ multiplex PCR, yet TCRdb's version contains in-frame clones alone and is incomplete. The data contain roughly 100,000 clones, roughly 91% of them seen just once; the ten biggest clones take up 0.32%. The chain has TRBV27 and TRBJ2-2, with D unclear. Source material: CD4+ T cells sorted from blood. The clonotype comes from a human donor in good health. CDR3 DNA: TGTGCCAGCAGTTTCAGGTGGGGCGGGGAGCTGTTTTTT. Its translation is CASSFRWGGELFF.